Listed below are T cell receptor beta chains from one sample, sequenced in a study of blood T cell repertoires in COVID-19. Clones were read by immunoSEQ multiplex PCR, and TCRdb kept only the in-frame ones, dropping some. The sample records a few hundred thousand clones, approximately 85% being singletons. The source material was peripheral blood. The source of these receptors is a human donor with COVID-19, enrolled during active disease. The donor label of this sample is uncertain. CDR3s include the opening cysteine and the closing phenylalanine or tryptophan. D genes are given only for firm matches. Not all rows give a size; the values are once, few, many and, for expanded clones, a class.

size,J,D,V,DNA,CDR3
once,TRBJ1-5,TRBD1,TRBV27,TGTGCCAGCAGGGGGACAGGGTATCAGCCCCAGCATTTT,CASRGTGYQPQHF
NA,TRBJ1-5,NA,TRBV21-1,TGTGCCAGCAGCCACGGACCGCCCACAGGGGGCCATCAGCCCCAGCATTTT,CASSHGPPTGGHQPQHF
once,TRBJ1-1,NA,TRBV2,TGTGCCAGCAAGTACGGAGGGGAGAACACTGAAGCTTTCTTT,CASKYGGENTEAFF
NA,TRBJ2-1,TRBD2,TRBV6-2/TRBV6-3,TGTGCCAGCAGCCTACCGGGACTAGGAAGGGATGAGCAGTTCTTC,CASSLPGLGRDEQFF
NA,TRBJ2-7,TRBD1,TRBV28,TGTGCCAGCAGTCGCGGGGACAGGGAGTACGAGCAGTACTTC,CASSRGDREYEQYF
NA,TRBJ2-3,NA,TRBV19,TGTGCCAGTAGTATAGGGAGCAACACAGATACGCAGTATTTT,CASSIGSNTDTQYF
NA,TRBJ2-5,TRBD2,TRBV11-3,TGTGCCAGCAGCTTATCTATAGCGGGAGGCCAAGAGACCCAGTACTTC,CASSLSIAGGQETQYF
NA,TRBJ2-6,TRBD2,TRBV9,TGTGCCAGCAGTCGGACTAGCGGGAGTTCTGGGGCCAACGTCCTGACTTTC,CASSRTSGSSGANVLTF
NA,TRBJ2-1,TRBD2,TRBV5-1,TGCGCCAGCAGCGGCCGAGCGGGCGGGAGGGCCTACAATGAGCAGTTCTTC,CASSGRAGGRAYNEQFF
NA,TRBJ1-5,NA,TRBV7-9,TGTGCCAGCAGCTTAACGGGGTTCGGGAATCAGCCCCAGCATTTT,CASSLTGFGNQPQHF